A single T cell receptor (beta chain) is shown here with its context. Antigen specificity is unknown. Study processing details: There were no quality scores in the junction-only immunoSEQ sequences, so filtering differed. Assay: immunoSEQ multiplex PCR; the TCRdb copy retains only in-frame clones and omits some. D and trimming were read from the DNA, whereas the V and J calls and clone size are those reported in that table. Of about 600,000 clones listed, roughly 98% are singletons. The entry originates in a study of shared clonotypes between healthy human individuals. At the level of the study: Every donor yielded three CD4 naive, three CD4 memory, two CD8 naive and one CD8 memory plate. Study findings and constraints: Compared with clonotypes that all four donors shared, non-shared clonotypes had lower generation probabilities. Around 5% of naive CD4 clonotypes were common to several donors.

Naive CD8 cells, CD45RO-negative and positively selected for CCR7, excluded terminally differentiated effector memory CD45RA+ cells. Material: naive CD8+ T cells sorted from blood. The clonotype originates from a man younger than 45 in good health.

The CDR3 here is CASSEGGMGPYEQYF. The CDR3 region has the DNA TGTGCCAGCAGTGAAGGGGGGATGGGTCCCTACGAGCAGTACTTC. The chain is built from TRBV2 and TRBJ2-7; tentatively, D is TRBD1 or TRBD2 (5 bases each). The CDR3 totals 15 residues. The germline V gene encodes CDR1 SNHLY and CDR2 FYNNEI. V was pared by 1 base and J by 2 bases, with 12 bases between.